The clone carrying this T cell receptor (beta chain) was recorded many times. RNA transcripts were the template for amplifying TCR beta CDR3 regions. The TCR CDR3 was amplified in a first-round RT-PCR using the HTBI primer set. MiXCR, run by TCRdb on the multiplex PCR reads, gives a single entry per CDR3 protein. The table records about 400,000 distinct CDR3 sequences, roughly 13% of them present only once. The data stem from a study of T cells in Graves' hyperthyroidism and ophthalmopathy. The sequencing sample was made of blood. This receptor was taken from a woman aged 18-30 years with Graves' hyperthyroidism.

Written as DNA, the CDR3 is TGTGCCTGGAGGCCGGCAGGAGGGGTCACTGAAGCTTTCTTT. This gives the protein CAWRPAGGVTEAFF. J is TRBJ1-1 and V is TRBV30; D might be TRBD1 (5 bases). The CDR3 spans 14 residues. Trimming left V 3 bases short and J 4 bases short, with 15 bases between. Looked up from germline, CDR1 is GTSNPN and CDR2 is SVGIG (reference sequence).